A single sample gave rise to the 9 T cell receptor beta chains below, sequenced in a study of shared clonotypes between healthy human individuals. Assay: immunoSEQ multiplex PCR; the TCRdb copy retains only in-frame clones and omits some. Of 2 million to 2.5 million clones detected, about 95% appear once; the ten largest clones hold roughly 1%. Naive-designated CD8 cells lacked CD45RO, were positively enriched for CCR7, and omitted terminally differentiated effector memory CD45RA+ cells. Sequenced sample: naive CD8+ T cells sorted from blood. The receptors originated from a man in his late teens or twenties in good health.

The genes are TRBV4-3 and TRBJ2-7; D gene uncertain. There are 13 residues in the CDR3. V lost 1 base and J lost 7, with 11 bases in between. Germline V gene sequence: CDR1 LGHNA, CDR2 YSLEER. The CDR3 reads CASSQARSWEQYF. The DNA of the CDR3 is TGCGCCAGCAGCCAAGCGCGTAGCTGGGAGCAGTACTTC.

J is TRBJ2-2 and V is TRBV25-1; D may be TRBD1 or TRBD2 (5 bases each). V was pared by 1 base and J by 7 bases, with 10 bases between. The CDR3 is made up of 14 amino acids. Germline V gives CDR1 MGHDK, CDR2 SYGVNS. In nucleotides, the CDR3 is TGTGCCAGCAGTGAATGGGACGGGATCGGGGAGCTGTTTTTT. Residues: CASSEWDGIGELFF.

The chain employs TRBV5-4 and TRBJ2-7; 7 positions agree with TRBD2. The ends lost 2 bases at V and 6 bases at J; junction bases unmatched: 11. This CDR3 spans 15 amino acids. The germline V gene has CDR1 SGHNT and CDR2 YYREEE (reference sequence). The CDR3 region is CASSFQGLDKVEQYF. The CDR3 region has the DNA TGTGCCAGCAGCTTCCAAGGACTAGACAAGGTCGAGCAGTACTTC.

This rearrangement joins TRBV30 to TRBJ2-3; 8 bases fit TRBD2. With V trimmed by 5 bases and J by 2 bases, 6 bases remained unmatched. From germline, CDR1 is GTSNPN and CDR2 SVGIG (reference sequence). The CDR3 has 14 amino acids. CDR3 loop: CAWDLAGYTDTQYF. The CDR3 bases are TGTGCCTGGGACTTAGCGGGGTACACAGATACGCAGTATTTT.

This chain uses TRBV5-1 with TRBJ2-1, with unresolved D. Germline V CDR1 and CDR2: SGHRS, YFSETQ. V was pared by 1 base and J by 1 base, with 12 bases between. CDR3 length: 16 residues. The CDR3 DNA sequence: TGCGCCAGCAGCTTGTATGACCCACAGTCCTACAATGAGCAGTTCTTC. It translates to CASSLYDPQSYNEQFF.

The CDR3 DNA reads as TGTGCCAGCAACCAACTAGCGGAAATCACTAATACGCAGTATTTT. Protein product: CASNQLAEITNTQYF. This rearrangement joins TRBV7-9 to TRBJ2-3, with 8 positions matching TRBD2. The CDR3 runs 15 residues. Germline trimming cut 7 bases from V and 7 bases from J; bases unmatched to any gene: 13. Per the germline V gene, CDR1 is SEHNR and CDR2 is FQNEAQ (reference sequence).

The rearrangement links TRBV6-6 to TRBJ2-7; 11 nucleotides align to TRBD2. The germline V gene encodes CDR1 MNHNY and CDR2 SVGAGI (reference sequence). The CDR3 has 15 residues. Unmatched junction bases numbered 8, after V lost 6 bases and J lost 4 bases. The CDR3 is CASSRPGTSGYEQYF. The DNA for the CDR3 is TGTGCCAGCAGCCGTCCCGGGACTAGCGGTTACGAGCAGTACTTC.

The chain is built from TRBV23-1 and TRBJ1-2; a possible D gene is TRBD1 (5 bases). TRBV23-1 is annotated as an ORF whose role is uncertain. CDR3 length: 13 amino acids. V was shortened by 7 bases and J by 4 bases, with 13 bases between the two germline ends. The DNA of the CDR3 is TGCGCCAGCACCGGGACGGTAGCCTATGGCTACACCTTC. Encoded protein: CASTGTVAYGYTF.

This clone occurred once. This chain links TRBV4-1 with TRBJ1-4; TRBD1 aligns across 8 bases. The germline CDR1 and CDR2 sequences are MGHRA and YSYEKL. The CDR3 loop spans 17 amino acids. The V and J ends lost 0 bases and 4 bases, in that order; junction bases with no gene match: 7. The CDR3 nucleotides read TGCGCCAGCAGCCAAGAACAGGGGGGAGCCCTTAATGAAAAACTGTTTTTT. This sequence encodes CASSQEQGGALNEKLFF.